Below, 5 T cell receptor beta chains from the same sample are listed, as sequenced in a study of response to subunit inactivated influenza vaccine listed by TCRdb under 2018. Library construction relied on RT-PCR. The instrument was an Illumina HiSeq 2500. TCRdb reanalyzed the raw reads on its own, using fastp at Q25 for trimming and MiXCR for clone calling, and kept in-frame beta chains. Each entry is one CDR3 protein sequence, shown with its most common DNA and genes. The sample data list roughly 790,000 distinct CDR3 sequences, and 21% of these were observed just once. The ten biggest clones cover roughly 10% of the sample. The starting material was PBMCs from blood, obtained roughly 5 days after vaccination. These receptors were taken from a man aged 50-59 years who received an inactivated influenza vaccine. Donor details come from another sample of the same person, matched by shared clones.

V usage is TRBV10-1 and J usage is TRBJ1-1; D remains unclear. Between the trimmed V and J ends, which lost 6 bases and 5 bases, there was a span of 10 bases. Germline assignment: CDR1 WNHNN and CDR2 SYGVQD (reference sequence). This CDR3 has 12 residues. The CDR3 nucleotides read TGCGCCAGCAGCCAGAGACGGACTGAAGCTTTCTTT. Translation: CASSQRRTEAFF.

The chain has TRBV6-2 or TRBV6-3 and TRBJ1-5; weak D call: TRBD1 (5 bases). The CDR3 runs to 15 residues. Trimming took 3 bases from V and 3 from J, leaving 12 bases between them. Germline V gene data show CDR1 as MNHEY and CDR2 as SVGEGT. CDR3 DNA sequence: TGTGCCAGCAGTTATCGGGGACTTTTCAATCAGCCCCAGCATTTT. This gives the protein CASSYRGLFNQPQHF.

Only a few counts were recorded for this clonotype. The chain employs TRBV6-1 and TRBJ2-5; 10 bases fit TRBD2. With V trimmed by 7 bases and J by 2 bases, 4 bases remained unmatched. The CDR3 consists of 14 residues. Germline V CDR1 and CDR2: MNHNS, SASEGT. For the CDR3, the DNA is TGTGCCAGCATCTCTAGCGGGGGACAAGAGACCCAGTACTTC. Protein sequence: CASISSGGQETQYF.

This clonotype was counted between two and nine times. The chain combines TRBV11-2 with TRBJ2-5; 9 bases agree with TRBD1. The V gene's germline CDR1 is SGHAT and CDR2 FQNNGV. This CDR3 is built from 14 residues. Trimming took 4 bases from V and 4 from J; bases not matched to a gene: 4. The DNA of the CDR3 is TGTGCCAGCAGCTGGACAGGGGATTTAGAGACCCAGTACTTC. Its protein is CASSWTGDLETQYF.

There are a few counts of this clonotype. In nucleotides, the CDR3 is TGCAGCGTTGAAACGGCAGGCAAGGACTACACCTTC. It specifies CSVETAGKDYTF. This chain links TRBV29-1 with TRBJ1-2; D is uncertain. The CDR3 contains 12 residues. The germline gives CDR1 SQVTM, CDR2 ANQGSEA. V lost 2 bases and J lost 10, with 14 bases in between.